Sequencing of this T cell receptor beta chain was carried out in a study of OX40 agonist ivuxolimab in advanced cancers. About the study as a whole: Ivuxolimab was a fully human IgG2 agonistic monoclonal antibody targeting the costimulatory receptor OX40 (CD134). In the dose-escalation cohort, nearly 85% of patients were male, and the mean age was approximately 60 years with a range of roughly 20 to 85. The paper reports the monotherapy dose-escalation portion (N of about 47 patients) of the phase I ivuxolimab trial. Intravenous ivuxolimab was administered to patients every 2 weeks at six dose levels: 0.01, 0.1, 0.3, 1.5, 3 and 10 mg/kg. Of the roughly 51 dose-escalation patients, hepatocellular carcinoma was present in approximately 20, melanoma in roughly 15, renal cell carcinoma in 9 and head and neck cancer in 9. Peripheral TCRbeta sequencing was intended to test whether TCR sequence diversity was altered and clonal T-cell expansion was caused by ivuxolimab. Patients were allowed to have had prior anti-PD-1, anti-PD-L1 or anti-CTLA-4 therapy, and roughly 40% of the dose-escalation patients had been treated with checkpoint inhibitors. Partial responses occurred in three dose-escalation patients: two with cutaneous melanoma and one with hepatocellular carcinoma.

Points the paper makes about the study in general: In partial responders in the 0.1-3.0 mg/kg groups, normalized peripheral clonal expansion was found to be among the lowest, especially among CD8+ T cells. Low levels of normalized T-cell clonal expansion were also seen in some patients who did not respond. At doses of 0.1 to 3.0 mg/kg, clonal expansion of both CD4+ and CD8+ T cells in blood was seen between baseline and week 6. The antigen specificity of the clonally expanded peripheral T cells was not determined. After ivuxolimab, more expanded clones were found on average in CD8+ T cells than in CD4+ T cells.

The trial excluded patients who had a history of autoimmune disease or who were on systemic immunosuppression. In every dose cohort, peripheral blood was drawn for TCR sequencing at baseline, cycle 4 day 1, and cycle 7 day 1. Samples came from an open-label, multicenter, first-in-human phase I dose-escalation trial of ivuxolimab. Adults with locally advanced or metastatic melanoma, renal cell, hepatocellular, or head and neck squamous cell carcinoma were enrolled in the trial. Before TCR sequencing, CD4+ and CD8+ T cells were separately sorted from peripheral blood. Genomic DNA was extracted from sorted cells for sequencing of the TCRbeta CDR3 region. The immunoSEQ Assay was used to sequence the TCRbeta CDR3 regions. What TCRdb holds here is the immuneACCESS table cut down to in-frame rearrangements. Part of the clones is not present; checked against another copy, under half of the missing clones reflect an unresolved V gene, and the others are unexplained. This sample has about 83,000 clones in its table, and about 90% of those were observed once. The ten top clones hold 8.4% of the sample.

As concerns this clone: Its antigen is unknown. No per-base quality is available; no much larger clone lies one base away.

The origin of this receptor is an adult with an advanced solid tumor such as melanoma, head and neck, liver or kidney cancer. The sample consisted of CD4+ or CD8+ T cells sorted from blood, taken in a trial of the OX40 agonist ivuxolimab.

The CDR3 has the sequence CASRRGAQPQHF. The DNA sequence reads TGTGCCAGCAGAAGAGGGGCTCAGCCCCAGCATTTT. The chain was built from TRBV27 and TRBJ1-5; the D gene is possibly TRBD1, with 5 bases matching. The germline ends are 9 bases apart after V is trimmed by 6 bases and J by 6 bases. The cysteine opens and the phenylalanine closes a CDR3 of 12 amino acids. Just CDR3 DNA is preserved here, 36 bases in frame from base 1. The germline V gene (reference sequence) yields MNHEY for CDR1 and SMNVEV for CDR2.